These 24 T cell receptor beta chains came from one sample sequenced in a study of OX40 agonist ivuxolimab in advanced cancers. The library was prepared using the immunoSEQ multiplex PCR assay. TCRdb's version of the immuneACCESS table is confined to in-frame rearrangements and falls short of the full clone set. An unresolved V gene accounts for under half of the shortfall where checked; the remainder is of unknown origin. In this sample the table shows about 81,000 clones, 85% to 90% of which occur a single time. The ten biggest clones cover approximately 0.47% of the sample. The starting material was CD4+ or CD8+ T cells sorted from blood, obtained in a trial of the OX40 agonist ivuxolimab. The source of these receptors is an adult with an advanced solid tumor such as melanoma, head and neck, liver or kidney cancer.

There are a few counts of this clone. Here the CDR3 omits its conserved ending phenylalanine or tryptophan, so a read error is the likely source. The rearrangement joins TRBV7-3 to TRBJ1-6; D is undetermined. The V end lost 4 bases, the J end lost 3 bases, and 7 bases lay between the germline ends. From germline, CDR1 is SGHTA and CDR2 FQGTGA. CDR3 size: 14 residues. In nucleotides, the CDR3 is TGTGCCAGCAGCTCCAGACACTATAATTCACCCCTCCACCTT. Translated: CASSSRHYNSPLHL.

The chain carries TRBV5-1 and TRBJ1-3; TRBD1 is a possible D gene (6 bases). V lost 4 bases, J lost 2 bases, and 13 bases lay in between. This CDR3 contains 15 residues. Germline loops: CDR1 SGHRS, CDR2 YFSETQ. For the CDR3, the DNA is TGCGCCAGCAGCCTGGACAGTGGCGCTGGAAACACCATATATTTT. The encoded protein is CASSLDSGAGNTIYF. Together with reference TRBV5-1 and TRBJ1-3, the CDR3 gives the full variable domain: KAGVTQTPRYLIKTRGQQVTLSCSPISGHRSVSWYQQTPGQGLQFLFEYFSETQRNKGNFPGRFSGRQFSNSRSEMNVSTLELGDSALYLCASSLDSGAGNTIYFGEGSWLTVV.

This clone has more than one count but fewer than ten. CDR3 in DNA: TGTGCCAGCAGCGCGACCTCTCAGGGAGGCACAGATACGCAGTATTTT. Translated, it gives CASSATSQGGTDTQYF. V is TRBV9 and J is TRBJ2-3; perhaps D is TRBD1 or TRBD2 (5 bases each). CDR1 SGDLS and CDR2 YYNGEE come from the germline V gene. The CDR3 totals 16 residues. The ends were cut back, 3 bases at V and 1 base at J, with 15 bases in the middle.

This rearrangement joins TRBV9 to TRBJ2-6; no clear D. This CDR3 region has 15 residues. CDR1 and CDR2 from the germline V gene are SGDLS and YYNGEE. V was trimmed by 0 bases and J by 2 bases, leaving 6 bases between them. The CDR3 nucleotides read TGTGCCAGCAGCGTAGTTAGTACTGGGGCCAACGTCCTGACTTTC. This sequence encodes CASSVVSTGANVLTF. Complete variable domain (other parts from reference TRBV9 and TRBJ2-6): DSGVTQTPKHLITATGQRVTLRCSPRSGDLSVYWYQQSLDQGLQFLIQYYNGEERAKGNILERFSAQQFPDLHSELNLSSLELGDSALYFCASSVVSTGANVLTFGAGSRLTVL.

The chain recombines TRBV10-3 with TRBJ1-2, with D unclear. V was cut by 4 bases and J by 0 bases, with 9 bases left in between. The germline V gene encodes CDR1 ENHRY and CDR2 SYGVKD. The length of the CDR3 is 14 residues. The CDR3 protein is CAISGQNSNYGYTF. The DNA for the CDR3 is TGTGCCATCAGTGGGCAGAACTCTAACTATGGCTACACCTTC.

This clone occurred once. This chain connects TRBV12-5 to TRBJ1-2; no firm D call. The germline V gene has CDR1 LGHNT and CDR2 FRNRAP. Trimming shortened V by 3 bases and J by 6 bases, and 5 bases separated the two germline ends. This CDR3 is built from 11 residues. CDR3 sequence reads: CASGFGDGYTF. As DNA, the CDR3 is TGTGCTAGTGGTTTCGGGGATGGCTACACCTTC.

The rearrangement links TRBV6-5 to TRBJ2-5; D is possibly TRBD1 (5 bases). There are 14 residues in the CDR3. Germline V gene sequence: CDR1 MNHEY, CDR2 SVGAGI. Trimming shortened V by 0 bases and J by 12 bases, and 17 bases separated the two germline ends. The CDR3 loop is CASSYSNAGTGEYF. CDR3 in DNA: TGTGCCAGCAGTTACTCGAATGCTGGCACAGGCGAGTACTTC.

This clone was counted a single time. One end of the junction varies from germline; a read error may be responsible. J is TRBJ1-6 and V is TRBV7-7, with TRBD1 matching 10 bases. Looked up from germline, CDR1 is SSHAT and CDR2 is FNYEAQ (reference sequence). The CDR3 loop spans 15 amino acids. The CDR3 reads CASTAGTGVESPLHF. The CDR3 coding sequence is TGTGCTAGCACCGCCGGGACAGGGGTAGAATCACCCCTCCACTTT.

J is TRBJ1-5 and V is TRBV28; tentative D call: TRBD1 (5 bases). Germline CDR1 MDHEN, CDR2 SYDVKM. V was pared by 1 base and J by 7 bases, with 11 bases between. The CDR3 totals 14 residues. The CDR3 reads CASSLSGLGQPQHF. DNA of the CDR3: TGTGCCAGCAGTTTATCAGGGCTAGGGCAGCCCCAGCATTTT.

The chain has TRBV7-6 and TRBJ1-2; D may be TRBD1 (5 bases). The CDR3 is 13 amino acids. V lost 4 bases, J lost 10 bases, and 16 bases lay in between. The germline gives CDR1 SGHVS, CDR2 FNYEAQ. The CDR3 reads CASSSRGEGSYTF. DNA of the CDR3: TGTGCCAGCAGCTCGAGGGGCGAGGGATCCTACACCTTC.

This clone turned up a few times. For the CDR3, the DNA is TGTGCCAGCAGTAAGCAAGAGACCCAGTACTTC. It encodes CASSKQETQYF. The chain is built from TRBV6-6 and TRBJ2-5; no firm D call. This CDR3 contains 11 residues. Germline lookup yields CDR1 MNHNY and CDR2 SVGAGI (reference sequence). Trimming shortened V by 5 bases and J by 2 bases, and 3 bases separated the two germline ends.

This chain links TRBV4-2 with TRBJ1-2, with D unclear. Per the germline V gene, CDR1 is LGHNA and CDR2 is YNFKEQ. The CDR3 is 15 residues long. Trimming took 8 bases from V and 4 from J, leaving 20 bases between them. This chain's CDR3 is CASSDPSLWGYGYTF. The CDR3, as DNA: TGTGCCAGCTCTGACCCAAGTCTCTGGGGCTATGGCTACACCTTC.

This clone was counted a few times. The V gene is TRBV2, the J gene TRBJ1-1; the D gene is possibly TRBD1 (6 bases). CDR1 and CDR2 (germline): SNHLY, FYNNEI. The CDR3 length is 15 residues. V shed 9 bases and J shed 3 bases, with 20 bases lying between them. DNA of the CDR3: TGTGCCAGTAAACAGGGTATAAGCTTGGACACTGAAGCTTTCTTT. Its protein is CASKQGISLDTEAFF.

The chain combines TRBV4-3 with TRBJ1-2; D ambiguous. Trimming shortened V by 3 bases and J by 8 bases, and 25 bases separated the two germline ends. The CDR3 covers 17 residues. Germline loops: CDR1 LGHNA, CDR2 YSLEER. The CDR3 loop is CASSHSLGQRDLWGYTF. The CDR3 nucleotides read TGCGCCAGCAGCCATTCGTTGGGCCAAAGAGATCTTTGGGGCTACACCTTC.

V usage is TRBV19 and J usage is TRBJ2-3, with unresolved D. With 2 bases removed from V and 2 bases from J, the gap between germline ends came to 8 bases. Germline loops: CDR1 LNHDA, CDR2 SQIVND (reference sequence). CDR3 length: 14 residues. The CDR3 nucleotides are TGTGCCAGTAGTATAAGGGTATTCACAGATACGCAGTATTTT. Translating gives CASSIRVFTDTQYF.

V gene TRBV14 combines with J gene TRBJ2-7, with 7 bases aligning to TRBD1. CDR1 SGHDN and CDR2 FVKESK come from the germline V gene. The CDR3 has 13 residues. With V trimmed by 1 base and J by 6 bases, 3 bases remained unmatched. CDR3 sequence (DNA): TGTGCCAGCAGCCAAGTTTGGGACAGCGAGCAGTACTTC. The encoded protein is CASSQVWDSEQYF.

The rearrangement joins TRBV9 to TRBJ2-3; 8 nucleotides align to TRBD2. Germline CDR1 is SGDLS and CDR2 is YYNGEE. The junction had 12 bases not matched to a gene; V was cut back by 4 bases and J by 5 bases. The CDR3 spans 16 residues. The CDR3 DNA reads as TGTGCCAGCAGCTCCTCCCCAGCGGGGGAGGGAGATACGCAGTATTTT. Translation gives CASSSSPAGEGDTQYF.

The rearrangement links TRBV7-9 to TRBJ1-3; D is ambiguous. Deletions cut 6 bases from V and 1 base from J, with 7 bases between. Germline loops: CDR1 SEHNR, CDR2 FQNEAQ (reference sequence). This CDR3 spans 13 amino acids. The CDR3, as DNA: TGTGCCAGCAGTACCCTTTCTGGAAACACCATATATTTT. Translating it yields CASSTLSGNTIYF.

The V call is TRBV18, the J call TRBJ1-1; possible D gene TRBD1, 6 bases. The CDR3 spans 14 residues. Germline CDR1 KGHSH, CDR2 LQKENI. V was trimmed by 4 bases and J by 3 bases, leaving 12 bases between them. CDR3 DNA: TGTGCCAGCTCACAAGGGGGTGGAGACACTGAAGCTTTCTTT. Its protein is CASSQGGGDTEAFF.

A few counts support this clone. This chain uses TRBV29-1 with TRBJ2-7; 9 nucleotides align to TRBD1. After removal of 3 bases from V and 5 bases from J, the junction contained 2 bases not matched to a gene. This CDR3 has 12 residues. Per the germline V gene, CDR1 is SQVTM and CDR2 is ANQGSEA. The CDR3 nucleotides are TGCAGCGTTGATGGGACAGGGAACGAGCAGTACTTC. Encoded protein: CSVDGTGNEQYF.

The chain employs TRBV2 and TRBJ2-7; 7 nucleotides line up with TRBD1. V was clipped by 5 bases and J by 2 bases; unmatched bases: 9. The CDR3 sequence is 15 residues long. Germline V CDR1 and CDR2: SNHLY, FYNNEI. The CDR3 sequence is CASSPRTGDPYEQYF. In nucleotides, the CDR3 is TGTGCCAGCAGTCCACGGACAGGCGATCCCTACGAGCAGTACTTC.

The chain is built from TRBV5-1 and TRBJ2-5, with unresolved D. CDR3 size: 14 residues. From germline, CDR1 is SGHRS and CDR2 YFSETQ. V was pared by 0 bases and J by 5 bases, with 11 bases between. The CDR3 sequence: CASSLGRSAETQYF. The CDR3 DNA sequence: TGCGCCAGCAGCTTGGGCAGGAGTGCGGAGACCCAGTACTTC.

This clone was detected only once. V usage is TRBV27 and J usage is TRBJ1-1, with D tentatively TRBD1 (5 bases). Per germline, CDR1 MNHEY and CDR2 SMNVEV (reference sequence). V was pared by 5 bases and J by 4 bases, with 14 bases between. The CDR3 consists of 14 residues. CDR3 in amino acids: CASSKGLRATEAFF. CDR3 coding DNA: TGTGCCAGCAGTAAGGGTCTCAGGGCCACTGAAGCTTTCTTT.

The gene calls are TRBV9 and TRBJ1-1; TRBD1 matches at 7 bases. The CDR3 is 14 residues long. Germline V gene sequence: CDR1 SGDLS, CDR2 YYNGEE. The junction had 8 bases not matched to a gene; V was cut back by 4 bases and J by 5 bases. The CDR3 sequence is CASSPHRGQTEAFF. The CDR3 coding sequence is TGTGCCAGCAGCCCCCACAGGGGTCAAACTGAAGCTTTCTTT.